The present T cell receptor beta chain was sequenced within a study of patients and donors after allogeneic stem cell transplantation. In TCRdb, the RT-PCR reads were re-called with MiXCR into one record per CDR3 protein. Altogether about 110,000 distinct CDR3 sequences are present, approximately 35% being singletons, with the ten largest covering under 30%. This clonotype originated in a human donor who was either an allogeneic HSCT recipient or a stem cell or donor lymphocyte infusion donor (not recorded which). It is not recorded whose cells these are; they may come from a transplant donor. Sequenced: blood, either unsorted or a sorted T cell fraction (not recorded which).

CDR3 sequence reads: CASSYRTSGIRSYNEQFF. Written as DNA, the CDR3 is TGTGCCAGCAGTTACAGGACTAGCGGGATTCGCTCCTACAATGAGCAGTTCTTC. The V and J genes are TRBV6-2 or TRBV6-3 and TRBJ2-1; 12 positions agree with TRBD2. V trimming: 2 bases; J trimming: 0 bases; junction bases outside the gene matches: 5. The CDR3 totals 18 residues. The germline CDR1 and CDR2 sequences are MNHEY and SVGEGT.